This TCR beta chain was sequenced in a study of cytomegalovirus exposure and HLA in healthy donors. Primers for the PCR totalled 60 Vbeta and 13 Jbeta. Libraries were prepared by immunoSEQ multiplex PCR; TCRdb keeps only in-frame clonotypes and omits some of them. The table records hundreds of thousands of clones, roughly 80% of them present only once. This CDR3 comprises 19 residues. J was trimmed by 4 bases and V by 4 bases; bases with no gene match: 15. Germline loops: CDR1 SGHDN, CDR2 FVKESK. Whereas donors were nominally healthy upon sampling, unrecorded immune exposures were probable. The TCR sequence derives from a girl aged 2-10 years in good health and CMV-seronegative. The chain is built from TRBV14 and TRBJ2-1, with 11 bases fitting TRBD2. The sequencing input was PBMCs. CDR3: CASSPNKARGLADYNEQFF. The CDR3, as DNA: TGTGCCAGCAGCCCAAATAAAGCTCGGGGACTAGCGGATTACAATGAGCAGTTCTTC.